The 28 T cell receptor beta chains in this list originate from one sample, sequenced in a study of OX40 agonist ivuxolimab in advanced cancers. Profiling relied on immunoSEQ multiplex PCR, and the TCRdb table lists in-frame clones only, not all of them. The top ten clones hold about 4.1% of a sample with 55,000 to 75,000 clones, about nine tenths of them seen once. Source: CD4+ or CD8+ T cells sorted from blood, taken in a trial of the OX40 agonist ivuxolimab. These receptors originate from an adult with an advanced solid tumor such as melanoma, head and neck, liver or kidney cancer.

V and J are TRBV7-2 and TRBJ2-3, with 7 bases identical to TRBD2. This CDR3 contains 15 residues. V was pared by 3 bases and J by 1 base, with 4 bases of the junction left unmatched. Looked up from germline, CDR1 is SGHTA and CDR2 is FQGNSA. The CDR3 coding sequence is TGTGCCAGCAGCTTGGTAGCGGGTCGCACAGATACGCAGTATTTT. Protein: CASSLVAGRTDTQYF. Full variable domain (remainder filled in from reference TRBV7-2 and TRBJ2-3): GAGVSQSPSNKVTEKGKDVELRCDPISGHTALYWYRQSLGQGLEFLIYFQGNSAPDKSGLPSDRFSAERTGGSVSTLTIQRTQQEDSAVYLCASSLVAGRTDTQYFGPGTRLTVL.

V and J are TRBV28 and TRBJ2-7; weak D call: TRBD2 (5 bases). Trimming removed 1 base from V and 3 bases from J, with 10 bases in between. The CDR3 has 14 amino acids. Germline CDR1 and CDR2: MDHEN and SYDVKM. DNA of the CDR3: TGTGCCAGCAGTTTATCCGGACTTATCTACGAGCAGTACTTC. Translated: CASSLSGLIYEQYF.

This sequence joins TRBV19 and TRBJ2-5; 7 bases match TRBD2. The better agreement between TRBJ2-7 and the DNA end casts doubt on the J call. CDR1 and CDR2 (germline): LNHDA, SQIVND (reference sequence). The CDR3 spans 15 residues. The CDR3 loop is CASSIFAGDSYEQYF. CDR3 DNA: TGTGCCAGTAGTATATTCGCGGGAGACTCCTACGAGCAGTACTTC.

This chain connects TRBV27 to TRBJ2-7, with D possibly being TRBD2 (6 bases). CDR3 size: 13 residues. The V end lost 6 bases, the J end lost 7 bases, and 16 bases lay between the germline ends. Per the germline V gene, CDR1 is MNHEY and CDR2 is SMNVEV (reference sequence). CDR3 sequence (DNA): TGTGCCAGCAGCTTCCTTGGAGGGAGGGAGCAGTACTTC. Its protein is CASSFLGGREQYF.

The rearrangement links TRBV6-6 to TRBJ1-1, with D tentatively TRBD1 (5 bases). Trimming stripped 10 bases from V and 2 bases from J, with 11 bases between. This CDR3 spans 12 amino acids. Per the germline V gene, CDR1 is MNHNY and CDR2 is SVGAGI (reference sequence). CDR3 in amino acids: CATSGANTEAFF. The CDR3 DNA is TGTGCCACCTCCGGGGCCAACACTGAAGCTTTCTTT.

The chain carries TRBV29-1 and TRBJ2-7, with D uncertain. V lost 4 bases, J lost 6 bases, and 13 bases lay in between. CDR1 SQVTM and CDR2 ANQGSEA come from the germline V gene. This CDR3 has 12 amino acids. CDR3 sequence reads: CSVVLAQAEQYF. The CDR3 region has the DNA TGCAGCGTTGTACTCGCCCAGGCCGAGCAGTACTTC.

The chain has TRBV29-1 and TRBJ2-3, with 7 bases lining up with TRBD1. The J segment lost 4 bases and the V segment lost 1 base, leaving 17 bases of the junction unmatched. CDR3 length equals 18 residues. In germline, CDR1 is SQVTM, CDR2 ANQGSEA. Here the CDR3 reads CSVEAGGTGPPLSDTQYF. In DNA form, the CDR3 reads TGCAGCGTTGAAGCAGGGGGTACAGGGCCACCTTTGTCAGATACGCAGTATTTT.

The chain carries TRBV5-1 and TRBJ2-3, with 7 bases that match TRBD1. V dropped 4 bases and J dropped 1; count of bases not matched to a gene: 12. The length of the CDR3 is 17 residues. From germline, CDR1 is SGHRS and CDR2 YFSETQ. In nucleotides, the CDR3 is TGCGCCAGCAGCCAAGCAATACAGGGGTCAGGCACAGATACGCAGTATTTT. Translated: CASSQAIQGSGTDTQYF. Full variable domain (outside the CDR3, taken from reference TRBV5-1 and TRBJ2-3): KAGVTQTPRYLIKTRGQQVTLSCSPISGHRSVSWYQQTPGQGLQFLFEYFSETQRNKGNFPGRFSGRQFSNSRSEMNVSTLELGDSALYLCASSQAIQGSGTDTQYFGPGTRLTVL.

This chain uses TRBV28 with TRBJ2-7; 7 positions match TRBD2. The CDR3 sequence is 13 residues long. With V trimmed by 5 bases and J by 3 bases, 4 bases remained unmatched. Germline-derived CDR1 and CDR2 are MDHEN and SYDVKM. The CDR3 here is CASSMGRDYEQYF. The CDR3 DNA sequence: TGTGCCAGCAGTATGGGGAGGGACTACGAGCAGTACTTC.

This chain joins TRBV27 and TRBJ2-7; no firm D call. V lost 6 bases to trimming and J lost 4 bases, with 13 bases between them. This CDR3 comprises 13 residues. Germline CDR1 MNHEY, CDR2 SMNVEV (reference sequence). CDR3 coding DNA: TGTGCCAGCAGCCTGACTGGCAAATACGAGCAGTACTTC. Translating it yields CASSLTGKYEQYF.

The chain carries TRBV7-2 and TRBJ2-5; 10 bases are shared with TRBD2. CDR3 length equals 16 residues. Germline loops: CDR1 SGHTA, CDR2 FQGNSA. V was clipped by 5 bases and J by 4 bases; unmatched bases: 10. CDR3 residues: CASSPWGAGGVETQYF. The CDR3 coding sequence is TGTGCCAGCAGCCCCTGGGGAGCGGGAGGGGTAGAGACCCAGTACTTC.

This sequence joins TRBV6-5 and TRBJ2-2; D perhaps matches TRBD2 (5 bases). V lost 5 bases, J lost 5 bases, and 12 bases lay in between. The CDR3 covers 14 residues. Per the germline V gene, CDR1 is MNHEY and CDR2 is SVGAGI. This chain's CDR3 is CASSKKTGTGELFF. The DNA of the CDR3 is TGTGCCAGCAGTAAAAAGACGGGGACCGGGGAGCTGTTTTTT.

V is TRBV9 and J is TRBJ2-3, with D maybe TRBD1 (7 bases). The CDR3 is made up of 14 amino acids. Trimming removed 4 bases at V and 8 bases at J, with 17 bases between. The V gene's germline CDR1 is SGDLS and CDR2 YYNGEE. The CDR3 loop reads CASSFYAGGGTQYF. The CDR3 DNA reads TGTGCCAGCAGCTTTTACGCAGGGGGAGGTACGCAGTATTTT. Complete variable domain (other parts from reference TRBV9 and TRBJ2-3): DSGVTQTPKHLITATGQRVTLRCSPRSGDLSVYWYQQSLDQGLQFLIQYYNGEERAKGNILERFSAQQFPDLHSELNLSSLELGDSALYFCASSFYAGGGTQYFGPGTRLTVL.

This sequence joins TRBV11-2 and TRBJ2-7; D ambiguous. The germline gives CDR1 SGHAT, CDR2 FQNNGV. V was trimmed by 1 base and J by 3 bases, leaving 4 bases between them. CDR3 length equals 12 residues. For the CDR3, the DNA is TGTGCCAGCAGCTTAGGCATCTACGAGCAGTACTTC. Amino acid sequence: CASSLGIYEQYF.

The chain recombines TRBV4-1 with TRBJ2-1; TRBD2 matches at 7 bases. This CDR3 is built from 18 residues. Germline loops: CDR1 MGHRA, CDR2 YSYEKL. The ends lost 6 bases at V and 0 bases at J; junction bases unmatched: 14. CDR3: CASSSSGSGKSSYNEQFF. The DNA for the CDR3 is TGCGCCAGCAGTTCAAGTGGGAGCGGGAAAAGCTCCTACAATGAGCAGTTCTTC.

The chain has TRBV28 and TRBJ2-2; TRBD1 aligns across 9 bases. Trimming cost V 8 bases and J 4 bases; bases outside gene matches: 11. Germline V gene sequence: CDR1 MDHEN, CDR2 SYDVKM. This CDR3 region has 16 residues. CDR3 amino acids: CASRPTGGAGTGELFF. CDR3 nucleotides: TGTGCCAGCCGACCCACAGGGGGCGCGGGCACCGGGGAGCTGTTTTTT.

The chain links TRBV7-6 to TRBJ2-7, with D possibly matching TRBD2 (5 bases). This CDR3 comprises 15 residues. The germline V gene encodes CDR1 SGHVS and CDR2 FNYEAQ. V was trimmed by 5 bases and J by 7 bases, leaving 21 bases between them. The CDR3 here is CASSPEVLRGLEQYF. CDR3 bases: TGTGCCAGCAGCCCGGAGGTCCTCCGGGGTTTGGAGCAGTACTTC.

The V and J genes are TRBV7-9 and TRBJ2-7; D possibly corresponds to TRBD1 (6 bases). Trimming took 4 bases from V and 2 from J, leaving 15 bases between them. CDR1 is SEHNR and CDR2 is FQNEAQ in the germline V gene (reference sequence). There are 15 residues in the CDR3. In nucleotides, the CDR3 is TGTGCCAGCAGCTCGCCCCTACAGGGCACCTACGAGCAGTACTTC. Encoded protein: CASSSPLQGTYEQYF.

The rearrangement joins TRBV19 to TRBJ1-2, with a weak D call TRBD1 (6 bases). Germline loops: CDR1 LNHDA, CDR2 SQIVND (reference sequence). Trimming cost V 2 bases and J 6 bases, with 10 bases left between them. CDR3 size: 13 residues. The CDR3 is CASSIFAGDGYTF. The CDR3 nucleotides are TGTGCCAGTAGTATATTTGCAGGGGATGGCTACACCTTC.

This chain connects TRBV14 to TRBJ2-2; D may be TRBD2 (5 bases). CDR3 length equals 17 residues. V lost 3 bases, J lost 4 bases, and 18 bases lay in between. CDR1 and CDR2 (germline): SGHDN, FVKESK. The CDR3 region has the DNA TGTGCCAGCAGCCAGCCACTAGTTTTGGGTGGCACCGGGGAGCTGTTTTTT. Translated: CASSQPLVLGGTGELFF.

The J gene is TRBJ2-7, the V gene TRBV27, with 8 bases that match TRBD2. CDR3 length: 16 residues. Germline V gene data show CDR1 as MNHEY and CDR2 as SMNVEV (reference sequence). V shed 2 bases and J 0 bases; nucleotides not matched to a gene: 6. This CDR3 is CASSLDGLALSYEQYF. CDR3 in DNA: TGTGCCAGCAGTTTAGATGGACTAGCCCTCTCCTACGAGCAGTACTTC.

This clone was seen only once. The J gene is TRBJ2-5, the V gene TRBV29-1; 12 positions agree with TRBD2. This CDR3 contains 19 residues. The junction had 20 bases not matched to a gene; V was cut back by 8 bases and J by 1 base. Germline CDR1 SQVTM, CDR2 ANQGSEA. The CDR3 here is CSTTLGQRTSGTPQETQYF. The CDR3 coding sequence is TGCAGCACCACCCTCGGACAACGGACTAGCGGGACCCCCCAAGAGACCCAGTACTTC.

The gene calls are TRBV6-6 and TRBJ1-2; D is possibly TRBD1 (5 bases). Germline CDR1 MNHNY, CDR2 SVGAGI (reference sequence). V was shortened by 6 bases and J by 3 bases, with 17 bases between the two germline ends. The CDR3 spans 15 residues. The CDR3 DNA is TGTGCCAGCAGACCCCCCGACAGCGACCACTATGGCTACACCTTC. Its protein product is CASRPPDSDHYGYTF.

The V gene is TRBV9, the J gene TRBJ2-7; 9 positions match TRBD2. The germline V gene has CDR1 SGDLS and CDR2 YYNGEE. CDR3 length: 16 residues. The V gene end was trimmed by 0 bases and the J gene end by 3 bases; junction bases not matched to a gene: 7. CDR3 nucleotide sequence: TGTGCCAGCAGCGTAGCCGCGGGAGGGAGCTTCTACGAGCAGTACTTC. The encoded protein is CASSVAAGGSFYEQYF.

The chain has TRBV27 and TRBJ2-1; 15 nucleotides match TRBD2. This CDR3 is 19 amino acids long. The germline gives CDR1 MNHEY, CDR2 SMNVEV (reference sequence). V shed 5 bases and J 2 bases; nucleotides not matched to a gene: 10. The CDR3 is CASSTLMGLAGGTYNEQFF. The CDR3 coding sequence is TGTGCCAGCAGTACCCTTATGGGACTAGCGGGAGGTACCTACAATGAGCAGTTCTTC.

The gene calls are TRBV5-6 and TRBJ1-2; D uncertain. The CDR3 runs to 15 residues. Trimming stripped 2 bases from V and 2 bases from J, with 13 bases between. Germline-derived CDR1 and CDR2 are SGHDT and YYEEEE. CDR3 loop: CASSLWAGLNYGYTF. CDR3 sequence (DNA): TGTGCCAGCAGCTTATGGGCAGGTCTAAACTATGGCTACACCTTC.

The chain uses TRBV15 and TRBJ1-4; D is ambiguous. V lost 5 bases, J lost 8 bases, and 12 bases lay in between. The V gene's germline CDR1 is LNHNV and CDR2 YYDKDF (reference sequence). The CDR3 sequence is 13 residues long. CDR3 nucleotide sequence: TGTGCCACCAGCGACCGGCTTGCCGAAAAACTGTTTTTT. It specifies CATSDRLAEKLFF.

This clone is a singleton in its sample. The chain carries TRBV28 and TRBJ2-7; D remains unclear. Germline CDR1 reads MDHEN; CDR2 reads SYDVKM. V lost 6 bases to trimming and J lost 0 bases, with 9 bases between them. The CDR3 is 13 residues long. As DNA, the CDR3 is TGTGCCAGCAGGTCAACAAACTCCTACGAGCAGTACTTC. It yields the protein CASRSTNSYEQYF.